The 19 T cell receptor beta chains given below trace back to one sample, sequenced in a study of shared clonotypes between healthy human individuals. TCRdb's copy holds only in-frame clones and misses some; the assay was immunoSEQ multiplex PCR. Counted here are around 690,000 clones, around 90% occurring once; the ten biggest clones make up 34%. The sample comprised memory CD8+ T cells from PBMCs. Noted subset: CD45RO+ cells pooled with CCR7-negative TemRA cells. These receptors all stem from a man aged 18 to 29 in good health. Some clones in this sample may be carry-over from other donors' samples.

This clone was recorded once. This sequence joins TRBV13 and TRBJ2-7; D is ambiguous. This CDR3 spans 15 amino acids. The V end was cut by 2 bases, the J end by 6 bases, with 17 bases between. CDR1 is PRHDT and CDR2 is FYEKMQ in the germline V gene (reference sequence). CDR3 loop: CASSLRNNGFREQYF. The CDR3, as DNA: TGTGCCAGCAGCTTACGTAACAATGGATTCCGCGAGCAGTACTTC.

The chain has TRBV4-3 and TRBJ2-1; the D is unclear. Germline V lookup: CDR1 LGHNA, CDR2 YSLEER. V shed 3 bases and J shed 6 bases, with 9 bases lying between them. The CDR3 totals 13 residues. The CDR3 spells CASSQFYGNEQFF. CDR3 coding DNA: TGCGCCAGCAGCCAGTTCTACGGCAATGAGCAGTTCTTC.

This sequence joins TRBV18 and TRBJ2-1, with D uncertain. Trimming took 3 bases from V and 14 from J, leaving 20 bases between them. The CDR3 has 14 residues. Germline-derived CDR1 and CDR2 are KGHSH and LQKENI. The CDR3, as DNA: TGTGCCAGCTCACCCGAGGACGGCGCTGAAGAGAAGTTCTTC. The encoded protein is CASSPEDGAEEKFF. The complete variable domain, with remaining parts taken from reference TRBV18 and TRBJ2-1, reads NAGVMQNPRHLVRRRGQEARLRCSPMKGHSHVYWYRQLPEEGLKFMVYLQKENIIDESGMPKERFSAEFPKEGPSILRIQQVVRGDSAAYFCASSPEDGAEEKFFGPGTRLTVL.

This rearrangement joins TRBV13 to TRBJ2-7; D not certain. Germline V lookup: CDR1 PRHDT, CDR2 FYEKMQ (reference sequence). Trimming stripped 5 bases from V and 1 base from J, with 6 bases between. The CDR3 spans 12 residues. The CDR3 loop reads CASSPASYEQYF. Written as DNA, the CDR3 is TGTGCCAGCAGCCCAGCTTCCTACGAGCAGTACTTC.

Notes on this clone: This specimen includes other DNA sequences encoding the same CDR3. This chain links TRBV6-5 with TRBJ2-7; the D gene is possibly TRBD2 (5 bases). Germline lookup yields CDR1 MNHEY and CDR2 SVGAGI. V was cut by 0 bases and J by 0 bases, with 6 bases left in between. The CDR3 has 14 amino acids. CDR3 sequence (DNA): TGTGCCAGCAGTTACTCCCGGGGCTCCTACGAGCAGTACTTC. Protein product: CASSYSRGSYEQYF.

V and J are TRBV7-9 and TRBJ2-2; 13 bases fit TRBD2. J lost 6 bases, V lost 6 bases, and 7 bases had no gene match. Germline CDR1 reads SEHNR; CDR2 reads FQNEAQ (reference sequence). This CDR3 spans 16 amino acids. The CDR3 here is CASSRGLAGVAGELFF. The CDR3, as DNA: TGTGCCAGCAGTAGAGGACTAGCGGGAGTGGCCGGGGAGCTGTTTTTT. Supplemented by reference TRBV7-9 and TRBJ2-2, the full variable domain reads DTGVSQNPRHKITKRGQNVTFRCDPISEHNRLYWYRQTLGQGPEFLTYFQNEAQLEKSRLLSDRFSAERPKGSFSTLEIQRTEQGDSAMYLCASSRGLAGVAGELFFGEGSRLTVL.

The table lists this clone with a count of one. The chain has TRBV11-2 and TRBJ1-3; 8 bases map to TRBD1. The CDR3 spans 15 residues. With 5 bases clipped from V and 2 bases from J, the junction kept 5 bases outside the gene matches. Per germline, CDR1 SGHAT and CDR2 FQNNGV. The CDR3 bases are TGTGCCAGCAGCCAGGGGGCGGGCGCTGGAAACACCATATATTTT. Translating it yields CASSQGAGAGNTIYF.

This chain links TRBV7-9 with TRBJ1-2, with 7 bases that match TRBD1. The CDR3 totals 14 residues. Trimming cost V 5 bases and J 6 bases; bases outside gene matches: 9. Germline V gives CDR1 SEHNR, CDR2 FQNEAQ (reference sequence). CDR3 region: CASSNAGGADGYTF. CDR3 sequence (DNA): TGTGCCAGCAGCAATGCAGGGGGGGCTGATGGCTACACCTTC.

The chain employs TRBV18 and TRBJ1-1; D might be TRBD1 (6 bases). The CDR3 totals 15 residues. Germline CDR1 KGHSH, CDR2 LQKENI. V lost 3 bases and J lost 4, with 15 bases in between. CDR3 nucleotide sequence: TGTGCCAGCTCACCCAGCCGGACAGATAGCACTGAAGCTTTCTTT. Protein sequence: CASSPSRTDSTEAFF.

The CDR3 DNA sequence: TGTGCCAGCAGCTGGGGCACCGGGGAGCTGTTTTTT. Its translation: CASSWGTGELFF. The rearrangement joins TRBV11-3 to TRBJ2-2; D remains unclear. With 4 bases removed from V and 4 bases from J, the gap between germline ends came to 4 bases. There are 12 residues in the CDR3. CDR1 is SGHNT and CDR2 is YENEEA in the germline V gene.

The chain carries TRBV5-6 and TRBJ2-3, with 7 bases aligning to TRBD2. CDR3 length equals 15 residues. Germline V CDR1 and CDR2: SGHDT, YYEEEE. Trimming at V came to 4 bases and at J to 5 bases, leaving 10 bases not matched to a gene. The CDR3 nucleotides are TGTGCCAGCAGCCCAGTGGGAGGGCAGCAAGATACGCAGTATTTT. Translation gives CASSPVGGQQDTQYF.

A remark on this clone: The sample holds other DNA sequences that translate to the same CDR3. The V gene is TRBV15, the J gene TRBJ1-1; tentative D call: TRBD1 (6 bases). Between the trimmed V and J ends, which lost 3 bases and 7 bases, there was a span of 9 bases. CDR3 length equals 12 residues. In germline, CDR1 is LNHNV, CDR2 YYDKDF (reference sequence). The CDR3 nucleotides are TGTGCCACCAGCAGGGACAGCCTTGAAGCTTTCTTT. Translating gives CATSRDSLEAFF. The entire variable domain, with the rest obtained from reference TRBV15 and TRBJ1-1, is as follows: DAMVIQNPRYQVTQFGKPVTLSCSQTLNHNVMYWYQQKSSQAPKLLFHYYDKDFNNEADTPDNFQSRRPNTSFCFLDIRSPGLGDTAMYLCATSRDSLEAFFGQGTRLTVV.

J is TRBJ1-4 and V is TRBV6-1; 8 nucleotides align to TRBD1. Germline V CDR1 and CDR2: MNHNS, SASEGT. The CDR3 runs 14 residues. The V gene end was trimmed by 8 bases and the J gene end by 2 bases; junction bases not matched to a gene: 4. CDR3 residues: CASGNRGTNEKLFF. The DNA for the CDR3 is TGTGCCAGCGGGAACAGGGGGACTAATGAAAAACTGTTTTTT.

This chain's CDR3 is CASSSSNGTVRNQPQHF. The CDR3 DNA sequence: TGTGCCAGCAGCTCTAGTAACGGGACGGTACGCAATCAGCCCCAGCATTTT. V and J are TRBV13 and TRBJ1-5; D is perhaps TRBD1 (5 bases). CDR1 PRHDT and CDR2 FYEKMQ come from the germline V gene (reference sequence). The CDR3 is 17 residues long. With 4 bases removed from V and 2 bases from J, the gap between germline ends came to 18 bases.

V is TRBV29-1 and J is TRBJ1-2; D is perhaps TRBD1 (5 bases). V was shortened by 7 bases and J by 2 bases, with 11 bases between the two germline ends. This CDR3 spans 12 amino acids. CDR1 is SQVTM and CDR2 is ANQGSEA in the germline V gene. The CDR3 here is CSGFQGNYGYTF. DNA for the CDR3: TGCAGCGGATTCCAGGGAAACTATGGCTACACCTTC.

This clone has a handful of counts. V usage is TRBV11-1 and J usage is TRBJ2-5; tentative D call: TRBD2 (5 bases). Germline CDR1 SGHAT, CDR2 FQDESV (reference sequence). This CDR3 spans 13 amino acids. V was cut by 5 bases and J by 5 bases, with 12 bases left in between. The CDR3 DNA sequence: TGTGCCAGCAGCGGACTGGTGAGGGAGACCCAGTACTTC. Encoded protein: CASSGLVRETQYF.

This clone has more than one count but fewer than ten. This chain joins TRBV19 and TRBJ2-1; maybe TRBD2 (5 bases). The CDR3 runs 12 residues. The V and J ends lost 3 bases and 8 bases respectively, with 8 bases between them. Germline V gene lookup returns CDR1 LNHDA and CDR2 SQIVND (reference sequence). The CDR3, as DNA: TGTGCCAGTAGTATGGAGGCTGATGAGCAGTTCTTC. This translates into CASSMEADEQFF.

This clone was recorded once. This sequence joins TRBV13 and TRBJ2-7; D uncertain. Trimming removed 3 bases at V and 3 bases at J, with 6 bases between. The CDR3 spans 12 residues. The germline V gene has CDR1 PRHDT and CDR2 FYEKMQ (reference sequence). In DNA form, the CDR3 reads TGTGCCAGCAGCTTTACGGGCTACGAGCAGTACTTC. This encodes CASSFTGYEQYF.

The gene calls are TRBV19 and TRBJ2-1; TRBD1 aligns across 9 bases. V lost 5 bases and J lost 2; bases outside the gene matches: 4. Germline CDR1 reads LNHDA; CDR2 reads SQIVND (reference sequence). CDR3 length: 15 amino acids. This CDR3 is CASSWGQGAYNEQFF. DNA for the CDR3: TGTGCCAGTAGTTGGGGACAGGGAGCCTACAATGAGCAGTTCTTC.